This TCR beta chain was recorded in a study of OX40 agonist ivuxolimab in advanced cancers. Assay used: immunoSEQ multiplex PCR; TCRdb lists only in-frame clones, some missing. The sample lists tens of thousands of clones, 91% occurring once. Autoimmune disease history or systemic immunosuppression excluded patients. Trimming took off 4 bases at V and 7 bases at J, with 12 bases between the two ends. CDR3 size: 13 residues. Germline CDR1 is SGDLS and CDR2 is YYNGEE. Sequencing used CD4+ or CD8+ T cells sorted from blood, obtained in a trial of the OX40 agonist ivuxolimab. The TCR was taken from an adult with an advanced solid tumor such as melanoma, head and neck, liver or kidney cancer. The chain couples TRBV9 to TRBJ2-1; D call uncertain. CDR3 DNA sequence: TGTGCCAGCAGCTATGGCTTGGGAAATGAGCAGTTCTTC. Translating it yields CASSYGLGNEQFF.